The clone carrying this TCR beta chain occurred once. Its antigen is not identified. This entry comes from a study of shared clonotypes between healthy human individuals. The study, taken as a whole, reports: It was expected that sequencing depth would affect clonotype sharing among donors. Clonotypes that were shared across a few donors made up roughly 5% of naive CD4 clonotypes.

The V end lost 10 bases, the J end lost 4 bases, and 13 bases lay between the germline ends. Germline V gene data show CDR1 as MDHEN and CDR2 as SYDVKM. The CDR3 totals 12 residues. Libraries were prepared by immunoSEQ multiplex PCR; TCRdb keeps only in-frame clonotypes and omits some of them. The sample records a few million clones, just under 95% being singletons. Both subsets, CD45RA+ naive and CD45RA-negative memory, were split from the CD4+ cells. Sequenced: naive CD4+ T cells from PBMCs. Documented subset: CD45RA+ positively selected. This clonotype originated in a young man in good health. Some clones in this sample may be carry-over from other donors' samples. The chain combines TRBV28 with TRBJ1-2, with a possible D match to TRBD1 (6 bases). CDR3: CAIARGAYGYTF. The CDR3 DNA is TGTGCCATCGCCAGGGGCGCCTATGGCTACACCTTC.